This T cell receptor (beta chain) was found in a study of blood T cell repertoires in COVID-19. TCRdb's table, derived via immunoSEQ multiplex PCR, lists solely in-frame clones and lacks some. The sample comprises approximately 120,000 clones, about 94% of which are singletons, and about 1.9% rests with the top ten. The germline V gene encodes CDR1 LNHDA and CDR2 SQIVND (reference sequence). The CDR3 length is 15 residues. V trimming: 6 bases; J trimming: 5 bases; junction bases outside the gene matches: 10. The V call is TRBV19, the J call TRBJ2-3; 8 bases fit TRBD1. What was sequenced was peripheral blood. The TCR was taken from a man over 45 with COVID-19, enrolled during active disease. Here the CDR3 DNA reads TGTGCCAGTAGCCAGACAGGGGCAGTGGGAGATACGCAGTATTTT. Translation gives CASSQTGAVGDTQYF.